The clone carrying this TCR beta chain was detected a few times. The antigen remains undetermined. Germline CDR1 SGHVS, CDR2 FQNEAQ. Deletions cut 0 bases from V and 11 bases from J, with 20 bases between. This CDR3 has 16 amino acids. This specimen belongs to a study of T cell repertoires in cytomegalovirus infection. MiXCR, run by TCRdb on the reads, gives a single entry per CDR3 protein. The data hold about 920,000 distinct CDR3 sequences, with 30% to 40% observed a single time. The sequencing used cultured CD8+ T cells from PBMCs, collected from culture after CMV antigen stimulation. This receptor was identified in a human donor in good health (CMV status not recorded). Some clones in this sample may be carry-over from other donors' samples. The chain recombines TRBV7-8 with TRBJ2-4, with D perhaps TRBD1 or TRBD2 (5 bases each). CDR3 coding DNA: TGTGCCAGCAGCTTAGCGGGCGTTGGTGGGGACCCACTTCAGTACTTC. Residues: CASSLAGVGGDPLQYF.